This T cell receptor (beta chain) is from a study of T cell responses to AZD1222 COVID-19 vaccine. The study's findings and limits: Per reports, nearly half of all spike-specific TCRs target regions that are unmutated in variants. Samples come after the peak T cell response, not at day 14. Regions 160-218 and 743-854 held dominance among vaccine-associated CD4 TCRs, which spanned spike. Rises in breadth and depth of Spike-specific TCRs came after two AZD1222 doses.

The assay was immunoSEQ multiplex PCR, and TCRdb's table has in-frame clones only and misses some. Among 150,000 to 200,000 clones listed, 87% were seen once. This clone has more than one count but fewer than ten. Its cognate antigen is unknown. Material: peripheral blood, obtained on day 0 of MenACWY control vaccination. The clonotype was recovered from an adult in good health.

The chain's CDR3 is CASSREAYQPQHF. In nucleotides, the CDR3 is TGTGCCAGCAGCAGGGAGGCTTATCAGCCCCAGCATTTT. This chain uses TRBV12-3 or TRBV12-4 with TRBJ1-5, with D perhaps TRBD1 (5 bases). The CDR3 has 13 residues. V was shortened by 6 bases and J by 5 bases, with 11 bases between the two germline ends.